These 30 T cell receptor beta chains were sequenced from one sample in a study of cytomegalovirus exposure and HLA in healthy donors. It was with 60 Vbeta and 13 Jbeta primers that the PCR ran. Assay used: immunoSEQ multiplex PCR; TCRdb lists only in-frame clones, some missing. The data contain roughly 80,000 clones, approximately 74% of them singletons. Source material: PBMCs. These receptors all come from a woman between 45 and 60 years old in good health and CMV-seropositive.

The chain links TRBV18 to TRBJ1-2; 7 nucleotides line up with TRBD1. With 3 bases clipped from V and 4 bases from J, the junction kept 5 bases outside the gene matches. CDR1 is KGHSH, CDR2 LQKENI, per germline. The length of the CDR3 is 14 residues. The CDR3 region is CASSPKTGIYGYTF. In DNA, the CDR3 is TGTGCCAGCTCACCTAAGACAGGGATCTATGGCTACACCTTC.

J is TRBJ2-5 and V is TRBV28; D might be TRBD2 (6 bases). This CDR3 comprises 15 residues. V gave up 2 bases and J gave up 3 bases, with 13 bases separating them. The germline CDR1 and CDR2 sequences are MDHEN and SYDVKM. The CDR3: CASSLRSSGKETQYF. The CDR3 DNA follows: TGTGCCAGCAGTTTAAGGAGTAGCGGTAAAGAGACCCAGTACTTC. Filled out from reference TRBV28 and TRBJ2-5, the complete variable domain reads DVKVTQSSRYLVKRTGEKVFLECVQDMDHENMFWYRQDPGLGLRLIYFSYDVKMKEKGDIPEGYSVSREKKERFSLILESASTNQTSMYLCASSLRSSGKETQYFGPGTRLLVL.

The J gene is TRBJ2-7, the V gene TRBV6-5; 9 positions agree with TRBD2. CDR3 length: 15 amino acids. The V gene's germline CDR1 is MNHEY and CDR2 SVGAGI. V trimming: 7 bases; J trimming: 3 bases; junction bases outside the gene matches: 10. CDR3 region: CASTVGLAGNYEQYF. The CDR3 DNA reads TGTGCCAGCACCGTGGGGCTAGCGGGAAACTACGAGCAGTACTTC.

A remark on this clone: An end of the junction does not agree with germline; a read error may underlie this. The chain carries TRBV2 and TRBJ1-2, with 9 bases lining up with TRBD1. The CDR3 is made up of 13 amino acids. CDR1 is SNHLY, CDR2 FYNNEI, per germline. CDR3 sequence reads: CASREDRGYGYTF. The DNA for the CDR3 is TGTGCCAGCAGGGAAGACAGGGGGTATGGCTACACCTTC. The full variable domain, with the rest looked up from reference TRBV2 and TRBJ1-2, is EPEVTQTPSHQVTQMGQEVILRCVPISNHLYFYWYRQILGQKVEFLVSFYNNEISEKSEIFDDQFSVERPDGSNFTLKIRSTKLEDSAMYFCASREDRGYGYTFGSGTRLTVV.

The chain joins TRBV27 to TRBJ2-1, with 7 bases aligning to TRBD1. The CDR3 covers 13 residues. V shed 7 bases and J 5 bases; nucleotides not matched to a gene: 5. From germline, CDR1 is MNHEY and CDR2 SMNVEV (reference sequence). CDR3 DNA: TGTGCCAGCATGACAGGGAATCACAATGAGCAGTTCTTC. The encoded protein is CASMTGNHNEQFF.

The chain has TRBV13 and TRBJ2-7; a weak D match, TRBD2 (6 bases). Germline lookup yields CDR1 PRHDT and CDR2 FYEKMQ (reference sequence). Trimming shortened V by 5 bases and J by 3 bases, and 20 bases separated the two germline ends. This CDR3 spans 16 amino acids. The CDR3 DNA follows: TGTGCCAGCAGCCGACTTGATGGGGGGAGAAACTACGAGCAGTACTTC. Translating gives CASSRLDGGRNYEQYF.

The chain is built from TRBV25-1 and TRBJ1-5; D perhaps matches TRBD1 (6 bases). In germline, CDR1 is MGHDK, CDR2 SYGVNS. The CDR3 loop spans 15 amino acids. The V end lost 3 bases, the J end lost 2 bases, and 11 bases lay between the germline ends. CDR3 residues: CASSEPGAGNQPQHF. The CDR3 coding sequence is TGTGCCAGCAGTGAGCCAGGGGCAGGCAATCAGCCCCAGCATTTT. The full variable domain, its missing parts supplied by reference TRBV25-1 and TRBJ1-5, is EADIYQTPRYLVIGTGKKITLECSQTMGHDKMYWYQQDPGMELHLIHYSYGVNSTEKGDLSSESTVSRIRTEHFPLTLESARPSHTSQYLCASSEPGAGNQPQHFGDGTRLSIL.

The chain couples TRBV4-1 to TRBJ2-3; 7 nucleotides line up with TRBD1. Losses at the gene ends were 4 bases for V and 3 bases for J; bases not matched to a gene: 4. Germline V gene sequence: CDR1 MGHRA, CDR2 YSYEKL. This CDR3 region has 14 residues. The CDR3 DNA is TGCGCCAGCAGCCCCCCGGACAGGACAGATACGCAGTATTTT. Amino acids: CASSPPDRTDTQYF.

This clone counts as medium-sized. The genes are TRBV5-6 and TRBJ1-4; no clear D. Per the germline V gene, CDR1 is SGHDT and CDR2 is YYEEEE. The CDR3 totals 14 residues. Trimming took 1 base from V and 8 from J, leaving 12 bases between them. This CDR3 is CASSLKAEVEKLFF. In DNA, the CDR3 is TGTGCCAGCAGCTTGAAAGCGGAAGTCGAAAAACTGTTTTTT.

This clone was seen just once. The chain has TRBV7-3 and TRBJ2-3, with 10 bases fitting TRBD2. CDR1 SGHTA and CDR2 FQGTGA come from the germline V gene. V was pared by 4 bases and J by 8 bases, with 9 bases of the junction left unmatched. The CDR3 runs 15 residues. CDR3 nucleotide sequence: TGTGCCAGCAGCTCCTCTAGCGGGAGAGGCGGTACGCAGTATTTT. This gives the protein CASSSSSGRGGTQYF.

The table lists this clone with a few counts. This chain links TRBV27 with TRBJ2-7; 7 bases are shared with TRBD1. Germline lookup yields CDR1 MNHEY and CDR2 SMNVEV (reference sequence). The CDR3 is made up of 16 amino acids. After removal of 4 bases from V and 0 bases from J, the junction contained 9 bases not matched to a gene. The CDR3 DNA reads TGTGCCAGCAGTTCCCTGGACAGGATCCACTCCTACGAGCAGTACTTC. Translation gives CASSSLDRIHSYEQYF.

This chain joins TRBV7-8 and TRBJ1-2, with D perhaps matching TRBD1 (5 bases). The V gene lost 5 bases and the J gene lost 4 bases, with 23 bases spanning the gap. In germline, CDR1 is SGHVS, CDR2 FQNEAQ. The CDR3 is 17 residues long. CDR3 nucleotides: TGTGCCAGCAGCCCTAACCACGGGACTGTCTCTACCTATGGCTACACCTTC. Encoded protein: CASSPNHGTVSTYGYTF. Drawing the rest from reference TRBV7-8 and TRBJ1-2, the complete variable domain is GAGVSQSPRYKVAKRGQDVALRCDPISGHVSLFWYQQALGQGPEFLTYFQNEAQLDKSGLPSDRFFAERPEGSVSTLKIQRTQQEDSAVYLCASSPNHGTVSTYGYTFGSGTRLTVV.

The sample holds a few counts of this clone. This rearrangement joins TRBV9 to TRBJ2-6; tentatively, D is TRBD2 (5 bases). V lost 0 bases and J 3 bases, leaving 7 bases between the germline ends. The CDR3 runs to 15 residues. Germline V gives CDR1 SGDLS, CDR2 YYNGEE. CDR3 loop: CASSVGGFGANVLTF. For the CDR3, the DNA is TGTGCCAGCAGCGTAGGAGGGTTTGGGGCCAACGTCCTGACTTTC.

Notes on this clone: This specimen includes other DNA sequences encoding the same CDR3. The chain employs TRBV6-1 and TRBJ2-4; weak D call: TRBD1 (6 bases). Germline CDR1 reads MNHNS; CDR2 reads SASEGT. Between the trimmed V and J ends, which lost 3 bases and 0 bases, there was a span of 9 bases. The CDR3 is made up of 15 amino acids. CDR3 bases: TGTGCCAGCAGTGACAGGGGATTAGCCAAAAACATTCAGTACTTC. This codes for CASSDRGLAKNIQYF.

The chain combines TRBV10-3 with TRBJ2-3; D is possibly TRBD1 (7 bases). Germline values: CDR1 ENHRY, CDR2 SYGVKD. Trimming took off 6 bases at V and 1 base at J, with 14 bases between the two ends. This CDR3 region has 15 residues. Here the CDR3 reads CAIRPGGGGTDTQYF. CDR3 sequence (DNA): TGTGCCATCAGGCCAGGGGGAGGTGGCACAGATACGCAGTATTTT.

V gene TRBV5-6 combines with J gene TRBJ2-2, with D unclear. Germline lookup yields CDR1 SGHDT and CDR2 YYEEEE. This CDR3 spans 14 amino acids. V was shortened by 5 bases and J by 2 bases, with 10 bases between the two germline ends. The CDR3 DNA sequence: TGTGCCAGCAGACAGCAAGCCAACACCGGGGAGCTGTTTTTT. As protein: CASRQQANTGELFF.

This clone has just a few counts. The chain recombines TRBV6-5 with TRBJ1-1; maybe TRBD1 (5 bases). Germline values: CDR1 MNHEY, CDR2 SVGAGI. The V and J ends lost 6 bases and 5 bases respectively, with 19 bases between them. The CDR3 is made up of 15 amino acids. CDR3 coding DNA: TGTGCCAGCAGCTCCTTCAAGGGGTCTGATACTGAAGCTTTCTTT. This gives the protein CASSSFKGSDTEAFF.

CDR3 bases: TGTGCCAGTAGTGCTCCCCTACAGCCCCAGCATTTT. Amino acids: CASSAPLQPQHF. The J gene is TRBJ1-5, the V gene TRBV19; D gene uncertain. CDR3 length: 12 amino acids. Germline assignment: CDR1 LNHDA and CDR2 SQIVND (reference sequence). The V and J ends lost 5 bases and 7 bases respectively, with 9 bases between them.

The V and J genes are TRBV11-3 and TRBJ2-5, with D perhaps TRBD2 (6 bases). V was clipped by 5 bases and J by 4 bases, with 11 bases between them. CDR1 is SGHNT, CDR2 YENEEA, per germline. CDR3 length: 13 amino acids. The CDR3 region has the DNA TGTGCCAGCAGCCTGGAGGGCGTAGAGACCCAGTACTTC. Protein: CASSLEGVETQYF.

J is TRBJ2-5 and V is TRBV19; 12 bases are a match to TRBD1. Germline V gene lookup returns CDR1 LNHDA and CDR2 SQIVND (reference sequence). This CDR3 has 17 residues. J was trimmed by 5 bases and V by 5 bases; bases with no gene match: 12. CDR3 sequence (DNA): TGTGCCAGTAGTGGGCGGGCAGGGACAGGGGGCGGTGAGACCCAGTACTTC. It translates to CASSGRAGTGGGETQYF.

The gene calls are TRBV19 and TRBJ1-1; D is perhaps TRBD1 (6 bases). Germline CDR1 reads LNHDA; CDR2 reads SQIVND (reference sequence). This CDR3 is built from 12 residues. Trimming left V 11 bases short and J 4 bases short, with 14 bases between. CDR3 sequence (DNA): TGTGCCGTGGGGGGGCCGGGCACTGAAGCTTTCTTT. Its protein is CAVGGPGTEAFF.

V gene TRBV30 combines with J gene TRBJ2-1; D gene unclear. The CDR3 runs to 11 residues. Germline V lookup: CDR1 GTSNPN, CDR2 SVGIG (reference sequence). V dropped 8 bases and J dropped 3 bases, with 8 bases sitting between them. The CDR3 nucleotides read TGTGCCCAACTTGGCTACAATGAGCAGTTCTTC. Translating it yields CAQLGYNEQFF.

This chain connects TRBV9 to TRBJ1-2, with D perhaps TRBD1 (5 bases). The length of the CDR3 is 15 residues. Germline loops: CDR1 SGDLS, CDR2 YYNGEE. V was clipped by 4 bases and J by 7 bases, with 20 bases between them. The CDR3 DNA follows: TGTGCCAGCAGCCAGCGCTTGGAGGGGACGGGTGGCTACACCTTC. Translating it yields CASSQRLEGTGGYTF.

The chain employs TRBV7-9 and TRBJ1-5; 7 nucleotides line up with TRBD1. This CDR3 contains 13 residues. The V and J ends lost 5 bases and 5 bases, in that order; junction bases with no gene match: 3. CDR1 and CDR2 from the germline V gene are SEHNR and FQNEAQ (reference sequence). The CDR3 DNA follows: TGTGCCAGCAGCCCAACAGGGGATCAGCCCCAGCATTTT. Translation gives CASSPTGDQPQHF.

The chain is built from TRBV11-2 and TRBJ2-1; 8 bases line up with TRBD2. V lost 5 bases, J lost 6 bases, and 9 bases stayed unmatched. Germline CDR1 is SGHAT and CDR2 is FQNNGV. The CDR3 is 15 residues long. The CDR3, as DNA: TGTGCCAGCAGCCTGCCAGCGGGAGCGGGCAATGAGCAGTTCTTC. As protein: CASSLPAGAGNEQFF.

This sequence joins TRBV10-2 and TRBJ1-5, with 10 bases matching TRBD1. The germline V gene encodes CDR1 WSHSY and CDR2 SAAADI. This CDR3 comprises 13 residues. The junction had 3 bases not matched to a gene; V was cut back by 6 bases and J by 7 bases. CDR3 region: CASRETGGQPQHF. CDR3 nucleotides: TGCGCCAGCAGGGAGACAGGGGGCCAGCCCCAGCATTTT.

This clone was seen only once. The CDR3 coding sequence is TGTGCCAGCAGCTTGAGTAGCGGGTACAACGAGCAGTACTTC. It specifies CASSLSSGYNEQYF. The V and J genes are TRBV5-5 and TRBJ2-7, with 7 nucleotides matching TRBD2. Germline V gene lookup returns CDR1 SGHKS and CDR2 YYEKEE (reference sequence). Trimming took 1 base from V and 5 from J; bases not matched to a gene: 6. This CDR3 spans 14 amino acids.

This clone was seen once. The junction shows a germline mismatch at one end, possibly a read error. The chain couples TRBV7-7 to TRBJ2-7; 11 positions agree with TRBD2. Germline V gene lookup returns CDR1 SSHAT and CDR2 FNYEAQ (reference sequence). The CDR3 extends over 16 amino acids. CDR3 amino acids: CASSPIGGTSGYEQYF. CDR3 DNA: TGTGCTAGCAGCCCGATAGGGGGGACTAGCGGCTACGAGCAGTACTTC.

This chain uses TRBV14 with TRBJ2-2; D remains ambiguous. Germline lookup yields CDR1 SGHDN and CDR2 FVKESK. V was trimmed by 0 bases and J by 0 bases, leaving 8 bases between them. The CDR3 is made up of 16 amino acids. The CDR3 sequence: CASSQEWAANTGELFF. The CDR3 DNA follows: TGTGCCAGCAGCCAAGAATGGGCAGCGAACACCGGGGAGCTGTTTTTT.

This sequence joins TRBV5-8 and TRBJ1-5; no firm D call. Per germline, CDR1 SGHTS and CDR2 YDEGEE. V dropped 2 bases and J dropped 4 bases, with 4 bases sitting between them. This CDR3 has 12 residues. The CDR3 loop reads CASSLHNQPQHF. The CDR3 bases are TGTGCCAGCAGCTTACATAATCAGCCCCAGCATTTT.